This T cell receptor beta chain was identified during a study of blood T cell repertoires in COVID-19. As for the study in general: Sources were T cells, B-cell-depleted T cells, or PBMCs; the material itself was cDNA or gDNA.

V was pared by 8 bases and J by 8 bases, with 11 bases of the junction left unmatched. This CDR3 is built from 15 residues. In germline, CDR1 is LGHDT, CDR2 YNNKEL (reference sequence). The repertoire was sequenced with immunoSEQ multiplex PCR; TCRdb's copy has only in-frame clones and lacks some. In the table there are 30,000 to 40,000 clones, about 87% of which are singletons. The table lists this clone with a count of one. The chain has TRBV3-1 (or the pseudogene TRBV3-2) and TRBJ1-6; 8 nucleotides match TRBD1. The sample taken for sequencing was peripheral blood. The source is a man older than 75 with active COVID-19. For the CDR3, the DNA is TGTGCCAGCGATCCAGGGACAGGAGGGGATTCACCCCTCCACTTT. This encodes CASDPGTGGDSPLHF.